This paragraph covers one T cell receptor (beta chain) sequence. The repertoire was sequenced with immunoSEQ multiplex PCR; TCRdb's copy has only in-frame clones and lacks some. The sample has 150,000 to 200,000 clones, over 70% seen once. This sample is drawn from a study of blood T cell repertoires in COVID-19. Study information: In each case, the material was cDNA or gDNA derived from T cells, B-cell-depleted T cells, or PBMCs.

With 3 bases clipped from V and 3 bases from J, the junction kept 7 bases outside the gene matches. This CDR3 is 17 amino acids long. Germline values: CDR1 LNHDA, CDR2 SQIVND (reference sequence). Cohorts were assigned according to the clinical history that participants reported. Before being deemed recovered, Cohort 3 donors had two negative PCRs, clearance, or symptom resolution. This receptor was identified in a man aged 50-59 years who had recovered from COVID-19. J is TRBJ2-2 and V is TRBV19, with 10 bases matching TRBD2. Specimen: PBMCs or T cells enriched from blood (not recorded which). The CDR3 coding sequence is TGTGCCAGTAGTATGGGGACTAGCGCCACGCACACCGGGGAGCTGTTTTTT. Translating gives CASSMGTSATHTGELFF.